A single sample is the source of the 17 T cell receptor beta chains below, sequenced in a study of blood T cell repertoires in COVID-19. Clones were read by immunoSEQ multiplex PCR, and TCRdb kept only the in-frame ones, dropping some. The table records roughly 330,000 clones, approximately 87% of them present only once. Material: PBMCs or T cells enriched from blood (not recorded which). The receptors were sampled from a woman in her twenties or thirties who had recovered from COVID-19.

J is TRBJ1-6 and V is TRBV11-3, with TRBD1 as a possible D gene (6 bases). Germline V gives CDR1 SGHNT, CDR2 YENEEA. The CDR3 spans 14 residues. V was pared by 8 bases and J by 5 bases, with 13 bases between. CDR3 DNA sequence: TGTGCCAGCGGCCCGGCAGGGGATAATTCACCCCTCCACTTT. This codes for CASGPAGDNSPLHF. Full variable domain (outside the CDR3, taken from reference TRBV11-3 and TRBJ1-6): EAGVVQSPRYKIIEKKQPVAFWCNPISGHNTLYWYLQNLGQGPELLIRYENEEAVDDSQLPKDRFSAERLKGVDSTLKIQPAELGDSAVYLCASGPAGDNSPLHFGNGTRLTVT.

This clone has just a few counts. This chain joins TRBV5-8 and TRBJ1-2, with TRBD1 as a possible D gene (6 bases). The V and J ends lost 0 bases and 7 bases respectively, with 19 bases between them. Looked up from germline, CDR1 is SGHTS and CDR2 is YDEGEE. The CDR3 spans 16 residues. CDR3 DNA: TGTGCCAGCAGCTTGGATGGGGGCCGCCGAAGGAGTGGCTACACCTTC. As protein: CASSLDGGRRRSGYTF. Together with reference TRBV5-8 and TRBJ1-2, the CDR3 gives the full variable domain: EAGVTQSPTHLIKTRGQQATLRCSPISGHTSVYWYQQALGLGLQFLLWYDEGEERNRGNFPPRFSGRQFPNYSSELNVNALELEDSALYLCASSLDGGRRRSGYTFGSGTRLTVV.

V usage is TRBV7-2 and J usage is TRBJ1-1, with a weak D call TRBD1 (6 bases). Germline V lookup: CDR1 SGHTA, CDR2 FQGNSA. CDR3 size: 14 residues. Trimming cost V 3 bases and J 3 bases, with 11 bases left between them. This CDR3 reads CASSFQGYDTEAFF. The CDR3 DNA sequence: TGTGCCAGCAGCTTCCAGGGGTATGACACTGAAGCTTTCTTT. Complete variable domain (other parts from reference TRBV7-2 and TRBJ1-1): GAGVSQSPSNKVTEKGKDVELRCDPISGHTALYWYRQSLGQGLEFLIYFQGNSAPDKSGLPSDRFSAERTGGSVSTLTIQRTQQEDSAVYLCASSFQGYDTEAFFGQGTRLTVV.

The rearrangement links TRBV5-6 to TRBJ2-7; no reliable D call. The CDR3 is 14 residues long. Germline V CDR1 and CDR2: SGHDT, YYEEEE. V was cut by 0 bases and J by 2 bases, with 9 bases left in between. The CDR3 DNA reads TGTGCCAGCAGCTTGGGTCGGGTTACCTACGAGCAGTACTTC. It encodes CASSLGRVTYEQYF.

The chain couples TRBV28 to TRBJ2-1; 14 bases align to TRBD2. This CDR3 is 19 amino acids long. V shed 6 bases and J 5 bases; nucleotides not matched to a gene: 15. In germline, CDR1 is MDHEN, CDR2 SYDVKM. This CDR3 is CASSLDVTSGGAVNNEQFF. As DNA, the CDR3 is TGTGCCAGCAGCCTAGATGTGACTAGCGGGGGGGCGGTCAACAATGAGCAGTTCTTC.

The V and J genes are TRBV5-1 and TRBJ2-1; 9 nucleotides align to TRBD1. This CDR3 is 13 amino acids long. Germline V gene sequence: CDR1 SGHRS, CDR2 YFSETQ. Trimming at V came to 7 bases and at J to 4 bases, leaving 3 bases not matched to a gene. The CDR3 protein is CASGTGSYNEQFF. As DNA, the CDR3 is TGCGCCAGCGGGACAGGGTCGTACAATGAGCAGTTCTTC.

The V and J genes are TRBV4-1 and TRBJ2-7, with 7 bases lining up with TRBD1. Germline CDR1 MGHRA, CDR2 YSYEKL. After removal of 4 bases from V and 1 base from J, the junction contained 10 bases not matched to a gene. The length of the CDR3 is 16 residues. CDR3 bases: TGCGCCAGCAGCCGGGACCGGGACAGCACATCCTACGAGCAGTACTTC. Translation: CASSRDRDSTSYEQYF.

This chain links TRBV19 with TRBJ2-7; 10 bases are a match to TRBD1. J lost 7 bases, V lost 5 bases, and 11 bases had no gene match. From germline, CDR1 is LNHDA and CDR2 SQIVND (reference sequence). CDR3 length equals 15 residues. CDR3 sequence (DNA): TGTGCCAGTAGTTTACTGACAGGGGGCGCGGAAGAGCAGTACTTC. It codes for CASSLLTGGAEEQYF.

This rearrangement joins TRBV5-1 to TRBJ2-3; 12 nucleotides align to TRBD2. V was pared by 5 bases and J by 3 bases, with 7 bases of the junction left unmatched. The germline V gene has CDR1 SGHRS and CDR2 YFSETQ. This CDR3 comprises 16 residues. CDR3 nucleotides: TGCGCCAGCAGGCTAGCGGGGGGGCCAGGAACAGATACGCAGTATTTT. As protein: CASRLAGGPGTDTQYF.

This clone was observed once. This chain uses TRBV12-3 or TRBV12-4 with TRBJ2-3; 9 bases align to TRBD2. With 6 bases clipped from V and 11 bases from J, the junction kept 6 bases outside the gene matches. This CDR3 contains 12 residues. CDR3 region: CASSISGGEQYF. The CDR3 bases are TGTGCCAGCAGCATTAGCGGGGGCGAGCAGTATTTT.

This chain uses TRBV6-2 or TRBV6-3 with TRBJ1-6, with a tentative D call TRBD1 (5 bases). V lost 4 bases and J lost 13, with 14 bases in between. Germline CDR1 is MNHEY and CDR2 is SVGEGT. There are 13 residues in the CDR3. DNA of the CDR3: TGTGCCAGCAGTTCGGAGACAGAACGCCCCCTCCACTTT. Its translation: CASSSETERPLHF.

The CDR3 coding sequence is TGTGCCTGTCGATTTCAGAAGAATGGCTATGGCTACACCTTC. This translates into CACRFQKNGYGYTF. The V call is TRBV28, the J call TRBJ1-2; no reliable D call. V lost 11 bases and J 4 bases, leaving 20 bases between the germline ends. Germline lookup yields CDR1 MDHEN and CDR2 SYDVKM. The CDR3 runs 14 residues.

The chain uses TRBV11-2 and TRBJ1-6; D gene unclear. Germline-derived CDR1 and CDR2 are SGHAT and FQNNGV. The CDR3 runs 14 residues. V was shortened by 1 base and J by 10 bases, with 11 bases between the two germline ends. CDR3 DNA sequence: TGTGCCAGCAGCTTAGGAGGCGGCGGGTCACCCCTCCACTTT. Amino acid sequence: CASSLGGGGSPLHF.

CDR3 DNA: TGCGCCAGCAGCTTGTTTTCGGAGGCTAACTATGGCTACACCTTC. Encoded protein: CASSLFSEANYGYTF. The chain is built from TRBV5-1 and TRBJ1-2; D remains unclear. Germline V lookup: CDR1 SGHRS, CDR2 YFSETQ. The CDR3 loop spans 15 amino acids. V lost 1 base to trimming and J lost 0 bases, with 10 bases between them.

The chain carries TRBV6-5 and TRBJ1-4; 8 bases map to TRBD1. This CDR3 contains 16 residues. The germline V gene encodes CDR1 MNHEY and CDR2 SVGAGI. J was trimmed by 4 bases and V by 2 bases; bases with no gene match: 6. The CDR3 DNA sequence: TGTGCCAGCAGTTACCGGACAGGGTTTAGTAATGAAAAACTGTTTTTT. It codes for CASSYRTGFSNEKLFF.

The CDR3 is CATSRVGQEDQPQHF. DNA of the CDR3: TGTGCCACCAGCAGAGTCGGACAGGAGGATCAGCCCCAGCATTTT. V usage is TRBV15 and J usage is TRBJ1-5; TRBD1 matches at 7 bases. Germline V gene sequence: CDR1 LNHNV, CDR2 YYDKDF (reference sequence). The J segment lost 5 bases and the V segment lost 1 base, leaving 5 bases of the junction unmatched. This CDR3 is built from 15 residues.

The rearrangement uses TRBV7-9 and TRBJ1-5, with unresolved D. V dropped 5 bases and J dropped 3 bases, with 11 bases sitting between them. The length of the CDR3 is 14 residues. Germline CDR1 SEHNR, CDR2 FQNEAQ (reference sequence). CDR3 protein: CASSQLSDNQPQHF. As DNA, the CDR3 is TGTGCCAGCAGCCAACTTAGTGACAATCAGCCCCAGCATTTT.